Shown below are 28 T cell receptor beta chains from a single sample sequenced in a study of T cell responses to AZD1222 COVID-19 vaccine. Method: immunoSEQ multiplex PCR; TCRdb's copy keeps in-frame clones and lacks some. The repertoire holds 50,000 or so clones, with approximately 80% as singletons. Source: peripheral blood, taken 28 days after the second AZD1222 dose. The receptors shown here come from an adult who received the AZD1222 COVID-19 vaccine.

The V gene is TRBV19, the J gene TRBJ2-3, with D possibly TRBD2 on 6 matching bases. Trimming removed 6 bases from V and 1 base from J, with 11 bases in between. The CDR3 extends over 14 amino acids. CDR1 LNHDA and CDR2 SQIVND come from the germline V gene (reference sequence). CDR3 amino acids: CASRTTGGTDTQYF. The CDR3 nucleotides are TGTGCCAGTAGAACGACGGGAGGCACAGATACGCAGTATTTT.

The rearrangement joins TRBV27 to TRBJ1-6; D not certain. Deletions cut 4 bases from V and 3 bases from J, with 1 base between. Germline-derived CDR1 and CDR2 are MNHEY and SMNVEV (reference sequence). The CDR3 extends over 12 amino acids. The CDR3: CASSYYNSPLHF. The DNA for the CDR3 is TGTGCCAGCAGTTACTATAATTCACCCCTCCACTTT.

The rearrangement joins TRBV19 to TRBJ1-4; D unresolved. V gave up 5 bases and J gave up 8 bases, with 15 bases separating them. CDR1 is LNHDA, CDR2 SQIVND, per germline (reference sequence). The CDR3 runs to 14 residues. The CDR3 DNA reads TGTGCCAGTAGTCTCCGGGCCCTTCCGGAAAAACTGTTTTTT. It is translated as CASSLRALPEKLFF.

The rearrangement joins TRBV6-5 to TRBJ2-7; D perhaps matches TRBD1 (5 bases). Germline assignment: CDR1 MNHEY and CDR2 SVGAGI. V gave up 4 bases and J gave up 5 bases, with 12 bases separating them. The CDR3 consists of 13 residues. The CDR3 reads CASSWQGSDEQYV. CDR3 nucleotides: TGTGCCAGCAGTTGGCAGGGAAGCGACGAGCAGTACGTC.

This chain connects TRBV6-5 to TRBJ2-7; TRBD2 matches 12 bases. Trimming cost V 6 bases and J 6 bases; bases outside gene matches: 6. The CDR3 contains 14 residues. Germline CDR1 MNHEY, CDR2 SVGAGI. CDR3 DNA sequence: TGTGCCAGCAGCCTAGCGGGAGGGTCCGGCGAGCAGTACTTC. It codes for CASSLAGGSGEQYF.

The rearrangement links TRBV28 to TRBJ1-2; D is unclear. The CDR3 spans 13 residues. Trimming left V 3 bases short and J 2 bases short, with 7 bases between. Germline CDR1 is MDHEN and CDR2 is SYDVKM. CDR3 region: CASSFGENYGYTF. The CDR3 region has the DNA TGTGCCAGCAGTTTCGGGGAAAACTATGGCTACACCTTC.

In this sample, this clone turned up a few times. The CDR3 loop is CASSVRDRGTEAFF. CDR3 bases: TGTGCCAGTAGTGTCCGGGACAGGGGCACTGAAGCTTTCTTT. The chain uses TRBV19 and TRBJ1-1; the match to TRBD1 covers 10 bases. Germline V CDR1 and CDR2: LNHDA, SQIVND (reference sequence). The CDR3 is 14 amino acids. The J segment lost 4 bases and the V segment lost 5 bases, leaving 4 bases of the junction unmatched.

V and J are TRBV2 and TRBJ1-2; D is undetermined. Between the trimmed V and J ends, which lost 3 bases and 5 bases, there was a span of 7 bases. Germline values: CDR1 SNHLY, CDR2 FYNNEI. The CDR3 spans 12 residues. CDR3 sequence (DNA): TGTGCCAGCAGTGAGTGGGTTTATGGCTACACCTTC. Amino acids: CASSEWVYGYTF.

This clone appeared once. Its ends do not fully match the called genes, so a read error is possible. The gene calls are TRBV7-7 and TRBJ2-2, with D maybe TRBD2 (5 bases). Germline V gene sequence: CDR1 SSHAT, CDR2 FNYEAQ (reference sequence). This CDR3 is built from 15 residues. CDR3 in amino acids: CASSRGGGNTGELFF. The CDR3 nucleotides read TGTGCTAGCAGCCGAGGCGGAGGGAACACCGGGGAGCTGTTTTTT.

This clone showed up just a few times. The chain combines TRBV28 with TRBJ1-2; 7 bases are a match to TRBD1. Germline V CDR1 and CDR2: MDHEN, SYDVKM. The CDR3 is made up of 15 amino acids. Germline trimming cut 2 bases from V and 4 bases from J; bases unmatched to any gene: 7. Here the CDR3 DNA reads TGTGCCAGCAGTTTAGGAGGGGGCAACTCCTATGGCTACACCTTC. Its translation is CASSLGGGNSYGYTF.

On this clone itself: Relative to the germline gene, one junction end is altered; a read error may explain this. This chain uses TRBV7-2 with TRBJ1-2; the D is unclear. CDR1 SGHTA and CDR2 FQGNSA come from the germline V gene. The CDR3 has 11 residues. The CDR3 bases are TGTGCCAGCAGCTTAGTTAATGGCTACATCTTC. This sequence encodes CASSLVNGYIF.

This chain links TRBV7-9 with TRBJ1-5; D uncertain. The V end lost 4 bases, the J end lost 4 bases, and 14 bases lay between the germline ends. The CDR3 sequence is 15 residues long. Germline V CDR1 and CDR2: SEHNR, FQNEAQ (reference sequence). DNA of the CDR3: TGTGCCAGCAGCTCCTCCGGCGTCACTAATCAGCCCCAGCATTTT. This codes for CASSSSGVTNQPQHF.

For the CDR3, the DNA is TGTGCCAGCAGAGGGCGGGGAGCGTTGGAGACCCAGTACTTC. Its translation: CASRGRGALETQYF. The chain employs TRBV7-8 and TRBJ2-5; a weak D match, TRBD2 (6 bases). This CDR3 has 14 amino acids. V lost 6 bases to trimming and J lost 5 bases, with 16 bases between them. Germline V gene lookup returns CDR1 SGHVS and CDR2 FQNEAQ.

The genes are TRBV2 and TRBJ2-1; unclear D gene. The CDR3 runs to 11 residues. CDR1 and CDR2 from the germline V gene are SNHLY and FYNNEI. The V and J ends lost 3 bases and 5 bases respectively, with 2 bases between them. The CDR3 here is CASSEDNEQFF. The CDR3 DNA sequence: TGTGCCAGCAGTGAGGACAATGAGCAGTTCTTC.

This rearrangement joins TRBV7-9 to TRBJ2-5; D might be TRBD1 (6 bases). Germline V gene sequence: CDR1 SEHNR, CDR2 FQNEAQ (reference sequence). The CDR3 is 17 amino acids. The germline V and J ends were trimmed by 5 bases and 1 base, with 20 bases remaining between them. The DNA of the CDR3 is TGTGCCAGCAGCCCCCGGGACACCGCCGGGGCCCAAGAGACCCAGTACTTC. Encoded protein: CASSPRDTAGAQETQYF.

V gene TRBV5-6 combines with J gene TRBJ2-1; the match to TRBD2 covers 11 bases. The junction had 2 bases not matched to a gene; V was cut back by 2 bases and J by 1 base. CDR3 length: 16 amino acids. Per the germline V gene, CDR1 is SGHDT and CDR2 is YYEEEE. The CDR3 protein is CASSFLAGGSYNEQFF. CDR3 nucleotide sequence: TGTGCCAGCAGCTTCTTAGCGGGAGGGTCCTACAATGAGCAGTTCTTC.

J is TRBJ2-6 and V is TRBV7-2; no reliable D call. This CDR3 region has 15 residues. Trimming left V 0 bases short and J 0 bases short, with 3 bases between. CDR1 and CDR2 (germline): SGHTA, FQGNSA. CDR3 amino acids: CASSLAASGANVLTF. CDR3 coding DNA: TGTGCCAGCAGCTTAGCAGCCTCTGGGGCCAACGTCCTGACTTTC.

This chain uses TRBV6-1 with TRBJ2-1, with a tentative D call TRBD1 (6 bases). The CDR3 length is 16 residues. Germline V CDR1 and CDR2: MNHNS, SASEGT. Trimming cost V 2 bases and J 8 bases, with 19 bases left between them. CDR3 nucleotide sequence: TGTGCCAGCAGTGAAATTCAGGGGCGAAAATTGGATGAGCAGTTCTTC. This codes for CASSEIQGRKLDEQFF.

This clone appeared a few times. The chain links TRBV6-5 to TRBJ2-2, with TRBD1 identical over 7 bases. The CDR3 covers 14 residues. The ends lost 5 bases at V and 4 bases at J; junction bases unmatched: 4. Germline CDR1 and CDR2: MNHEY and SVGAGI. CDR3 nucleotide sequence: TGTGCCAGCAGTCGAGGGGGCTTCACCGGGGAGCTGTTTTTT. This encodes CASSRGGFTGELFF.

This rearrangement joins TRBV19 to TRBJ2-1; 9 positions agree with TRBD1. From germline, CDR1 is LNHDA and CDR2 SQIVND (reference sequence). Trimming at V came to 5 bases and at J to 8 bases, leaving 4 bases not matched to a gene. This CDR3 comprises 13 residues. In DNA form, the CDR3 reads TGTGCCAGTAGTCGCACAGGGGGCTATGAGCAGTTCTTC. Its translation is CASSRTGGYEQFF.

The rearrangement uses TRBV2 and TRBJ2-2; 9 bases match TRBD1. CDR3 length: 15 residues. Trimming removed 6 bases from V and 0 bases from J; junction bases left unmatched: 2. CDR1 is SNHLY, CDR2 FYNNEI, per germline. CDR3 sequence (DNA): TGTGCCAGCAGGGGGACAGGGACGAACACCGGGGAGCTGTTTTTT. It encodes CASRGTGTNTGELFF.

V and J are TRBV12-5 and TRBJ2-3; TRBD2 aligns across 7 bases. CDR1 and CDR2 from the germline V gene are LGHNT and FRNRAP. The ends lost 4 bases at V and 0 bases at J; junction bases unmatched: 7. This CDR3 contains 16 residues. CDR3 in DNA: TGTGCTAGTGGTTCTGGGGAGCGGGGTAGCACAGATACGCAGTATTTT. The encoded protein is CASGSGERGSTDTQYF. Drawing the rest from reference TRBV12-5 and TRBJ2-3, the complete variable domain is DARVTQTPRHKVTEMGQEVTMRCQPILGHNTVFWYRQTMMQGLELLAYFRNRAPLDDSGMPKDRFSAEMPDATLATLKIQPSEPRDSAVYFCASGSGERGSTDTQYFGPGTRLTVL.

This clone was detected only once. The V call is TRBV10-2, the J call TRBJ1-2; D is undetermined. Germline CDR1 reads WSHSY; CDR2 reads SAAADI. The ends were cut back, 6 bases at V and 2 bases at J, with 13 bases in the middle. The CDR3 is 14 amino acids. Here the CDR3 reads CASSREMRNYGYTF. DNA of the CDR3: TGCGCCAGCAGCCGGGAAATGAGAAACTATGGCTACACCTTC.

This chain joins TRBV7-9 and TRBJ1-1; no definite D call. Germline V gene data show CDR1 as SEHNR and CDR2 as FQNEAQ (reference sequence). This CDR3 has 14 amino acids. Trimming took off 3 bases at V and 1 base at J, with 9 bases between the two ends. The CDR3 reads CASSFLTENTEAFF. The CDR3 DNA follows: TGTGCCAGCAGCTTTTTGACGGAGAACACTGAAGCTTTCTTT.

The V and J genes are TRBV5-1 and TRBJ2-7; D unclear. There are 15 residues in the CDR3. Between the trimmed V and J ends, which lost 4 bases and 0 bases, there was a span of 14 bases. The V gene's germline CDR1 is SGHRS and CDR2 YFSETQ. The CDR3 loop reads CASSATGISSYEQYF. The DNA for the CDR3 is TGCGCCAGCAGCGCAACGGGTATCTCCTCCTACGAGCAGTACTTC.

The chain couples TRBV7-9 to TRBJ2-5; D may be TRBD1 or TRBD2 (7 bases each). Trimming took 7 bases from V and 2 from J, leaving 20 bases between them. Germline V gene data show CDR1 as SEHNR and CDR2 as FQNEAQ (reference sequence). The CDR3 has 16 amino acids. The CDR3 nucleotides read TGTGCCAGCATTACCCCGGGGAGGGACAGACAAGAGACCCAGTACTTC. Protein: CASITPGRDRQETQYF.

The genes are TRBV28 and TRBJ1-3; D gene unclear. The CDR3 runs 14 residues. V lost 6 bases to trimming and J lost 0 bases, with 9 bases between them. Germline CDR1 and CDR2: MDHEN and SYDVKM. The CDR3, as DNA: TGTGCCAGCAGCCTGTACCCCTCTGGAAACACCATATATTTT. Amino acids: CASSLYPSGNTIYF.

The chain has TRBV11-2 and TRBJ2-5; D not certain. Germline loops: CDR1 SGHAT, CDR2 FQNNGV. The CDR3 is 14 amino acids. V dropped 2 bases and J dropped 0 bases, with 7 bases sitting between them. The CDR3 loop reads CASSLSPDQETQYF. The CDR3 DNA reads TGTGCCAGCAGCTTATCCCCCGACCAAGAGACCCAGTACTTC.